This is a list of T cell receptor beta chains from one sample in a study of T cell repertoires in cytomegalovirus infection. TCRdb reanalysed the reads using MiXCR and keeps one entry per CDR3 protein. The sample includes about 570,000 distinct CDR3 sequences, 35% to 50% seen only once; the top ten take about 46%. These TCRs' antigens remain unknown. The sequences come from cultured PBMCs, collected from culture after CMV antigen stimulation. The receptors shown here come from a human donor in good health (CMV status not recorded). Some clones in this sample may be carry-over from other donors' samples. Each CDR3 is given with its conserved first and last residue. Each record gives: D gene, J gene, V gene, clone size, CDR3 DNA, CDR3 protein. D genes are given only for firm matches. Rows give clone size only sometimes, using once, few, many, or a class for an expanded clone.

>TRBD1|TRBJ1-1|TRBV7-8|few
TGTGCCAGCAGCCCAGACAGGGGGCCGAACACTGAAGCTTTCTTT
CASSPDRGPNTEAFF
>-|TRBJ1-2|TRBV7-6|-
TGTGCCAGCAGCTTAGGTGGCAGCATCGGCTACACCTTC
CASSLGGSIGYTF
>TRBD2|TRBJ2-7|TRBV7-9|-
TGTGCCAGCAGCTTCACTAGCGGGAGGTTTGACGAGCAGTACTTC
CASSFTSGRFDEQYF
>-|TRBJ1-1|TRBV7-2|many
TGTGCCAGCAGCTTGGGTCTAGGTCGATCGAACACTGAAGCTTTCTTT
CASSLGLGRSNTEAFF
>TRBD2|TRBJ2-1|TRBV7-2|-
TGTGCCAGCAGCCCGGGTAGCGGGAGGGCCTCCTACAATGAGCAGTTCTTC
CASSPGSGRASYNEQFF
>-|TRBJ1-2|TRBV7-2|-
TGTGCCAGCAGGACGATGGAGGATGGCTACACCTTC
CASRTMEDGYTF
>TRBD2|TRBJ2-3|TRBV6-1|many
TGTGCCAGCAGCTTTACTAGCGGCGGGCGCCCAGATACGCAGTATTTT
CASSFTSGGRPDTQYF
>TRBD1|TRBJ1-3|TRBV9|-
TGTGCCAGCAGCGTCCCCCGAACAGGGGCGATGGTGAACACCATATATTTT
CASSVPRTGAMVNTIYF
>-|TRBJ2-7|TRBV20-1|-
TGCAGTGCTAGAGCACCGGGCCTGGGGAACGAGCAGTACTTC
CSARAPGLGNEQYF
>-|TRBJ2-3|TRBV12-3/TRBV12-4|-
TGTGCCAGCACTTTTCGACTCCCTAGCACAGATACGCAGTATTTT
CASTFRLPSTDTQYF
>-|TRBJ1-4|TRBV12-5|-
TGTGCTAGTGGTTTGGTCGGATTTAATGAAAAACTGTTTTTT
CASGLVGFNEKLFF
>-|TRBJ2-3|TRBV7-9|few
TGTGCCAGCAGACTAAGCCAACTTGGTTCTAGCACAGATACGCAGTATTTT
CASRLSQLGSSTDTQYF
>-|TRBJ2-3|TRBV7-2|few
TGTGCCAGCAGTTTTACAGGGGATACGCAGTATTTT
CASSFTGDTQYF
>-|TRBJ1-2|TRBV9|few
TGTGCCAGCAGCGTAGTCGAGGACCCCTATGGCTACACCTTC
CASSVVEDPYGYTF
>TRBD2|TRBJ2-3|TRBV7-2|few
TGTGCCAGCAGCTTATTGGGCGGGGGGGCCAGAGATACGCAGTATTTT
CASSLLGGGARDTQYF
>-|TRBJ1-4|TRBV18|-
TGTGCCAGCTCACCAGAAGTTTCGAATGAAAAACTGTTTTTT
CASSPEVSNEKLFF
>-|TRBJ2-1|TRBV7-6|many
TGTGCCAGCAGCCCACAGGGGACTCGCGCCTACAATGAGCAGTTCTTC
CASSPQGTRAYNEQFF
>-|TRBJ2-1|TRBV7-2|few
TGTGCCAGCAGGTTAGGGGTGGGGTCCTACAATGAGCAGTTCTTC
CASRLGVGSYNEQFF
>-|TRBJ1-1|TRBV20-1|-
TGCAGTGCTAGAGGCCACGACCGGAAAATGAACACTGAAGCTTTCTTT
CSARGHDRKMNTEAFF
>TRBD1|TRBJ1-5|TRBV7-8|few
TGTGCCAGCGGGATCGGGACAGGGTTTCGGCCCCAGCATTTT
CASGIGTGFRPQHF
>-|TRBJ2-1|TRBV7-7|few
TGTGCCAGCAGCTTAGCAACGGGGATCGGAAATGAGCAGTTCTTC
CASSLATGIGNEQFF
>TRBD1|TRBJ1-4|TRBV10-3|few
TGTGCCATCAGTCGGGACAGAAATGAAAAACTGTTTTTT
CAISRDRNEKLFF
>TRBD2|TRBJ2-5|TRBV10-3|-
TGTGCCATCAGTAGGACTAGCGGGGACCAAGAGACCCAGTACTTC
CAISRTSGDQETQYF
>-|TRBJ1-1|TRBV19|-
TGTGCCAGTAGTAATGGTCGTTTCACTGAAGCTTTCTTT
CASSNGRFTEAFF
>-|TRBJ1-1|TRBV7-2|-
TGTGCCAGCAGCTTAGAATGGAGTACCCCAGCTTTCTTT
CASSLEWSTPAFF
>-|TRBJ2-5|TRBV7-2|-
TGTGCCAGCAGCTTGGTTGATGCGGAGACCCAGTACTTC
CASSLVDAETQYF
>TRBD2|TRBJ2-7|TRBV19|-
TGTGCCAGTAGTATAGCCGGGACTAGGTCCTACGAGCAGTACTTC
CASSIAGTRSYEQYF
>TRBD1|TRBJ1-1|TRBV5-1|few
TGCGCCAGCAGCGTCGGACAGGGAGGGAGGGCTTTCTTT
CASSVGQGGRAFF
>-|TRBJ1-2|TRBV28|-
TGTGCCAGCAGTCCGACCGGGACGCCTTCTAACTATGGCTACACCTTC
CASSPTGTPSNYGYTF
>-|TRBJ1-5|TRBV4-3|few
TGCGCCAGCAGCCAAGATTCCCGGGATCAGCCCCAGCATTTT
CASSQDSRDQPQHF
>TRBD1|TRBJ1-5|TRBV7-2|-
TGTGCCAGCAGCCAGGGGGCATATCAGCCCCAGCATTTT
CASSQGAYQPQHF
>TRBD2|TRBJ2-7|TRBV7-6|few
TGTGCCATTACGATAGCGGGAGGGACAGAGCAGTACTTC
CAITIAGGTEQYF
>-|TRBJ2-5|TRBV7-4|-
TGTGCCAGCAGCTCAGACCTACAGGCTACCGAGACCCAGTACTTC
CASSSDLQATETQYF
>-|TRBJ1-5|TRBV18|few
TGTGCCAGCTCACCCGGGGGGGGGGGCAATCAGCCCCAGCATTTT
CASSPGGGGNQPQHF
>TRBD1|TRBJ2-1|TRBV6-1|-
TGTGCCAGCAGGCACCTGACAGGGTACAATGAGCAGTTCTTC
CASRHLTGYNEQFF
>-|TRBJ1-3|TRBV19|-
TGTGCCAGTAGACCAACAGGTCTACTCTCTGGAAACACCATATATTTT
CASRPTGLLSGNTIYF
>-|TRBJ2-5|TRBV24-1|-
TGTGCCACCAGTGACTGGGAAGAGACCCAGTACTTC
CATSDWEETQYF
>-|TRBJ2-3|TRBV7-2|few
TGTGCCAGCAGCTTATACCGGTTTCTGGGGGATACGCAGTATTTT
CASSLYRFLGDTQYF
>-|TRBJ1-5|TRBV6-6|-
TGTGCCAGCAGTAGAGAGGTAGACCATCAGCCCCAGCATTTT
CASSREVDHQPQHF
>TRBD2|TRBJ2-2|TRBV11-2|-
TGTGCCAGCAGCACCCCGATAAGCGGGGCCGACACCGGGGAGCTGTTTTTT
CASSTPISGADTGELFF
>TRBD2|TRBJ2-1|TRBV2|-
TGTGCCAGCACCAAACTAGCGGCTGAGCAGTTCTTC
CASTKLAAEQFF
>-|TRBJ2-2|TRBV10-2|-
TGCGCCAGCAGTGGGGACATGCCCGGGGAGCTGTTTTTT
CASSGDMPGELFF
>TRBD1|TRBJ1-2|TRBV7-2|few
TGTGCCAGCAGCTCCCGGGACAGGGGATGGGCTAACTATGGCTACACCTTC
CASSSRDRGWANYGYTF
>-|TRBJ2-1|TRBV6-1|few
TGTGCCAGCAGGTTGCAGAGAAACTACAATGAGCAGTTCTTC
CASRLQRNYNEQFF
>TRBD2|TRBJ2-1|TRBV7-8|-
TGTGCCAGCAGCCTCTGGACTAGCGGGGGGGCAGCTTCAAATGAGCAGTTCTTC
CASSLWTSGGAASNEQFF
>TRBD2|TRBJ2-7|TRBV6-2/TRBV6-3|-
TGTGCCAGCAGCCGGGGACTAGCGGAGGCCTACGAGCAGTACTTC
CASSRGLAEAYEQYF